These 25 T cell receptor beta chains originate from one sample sequenced in a study of breast tumors, draining lymph nodes, adjacent tissues. Samples came from axillary lymph nodes draining the breast cancer. TCRdb used MiXCR to reprocess the multiplex PCR reads, holding one entry per CDR3 protein. There are approximately 280,000 distinct CDR3 sequences in the sample; roughly 31% occur only once, and 1.1% lies in the top ten. The sample was axillary lymph node tissue. The receptors here all came from a female donor with breast cancer. Some clones in this sample may be carry-over from other donors' samples.

The chain combines TRBV6-1 with TRBJ2-5; 12 bases fit TRBD2. V lost 6 bases and J lost 4; bases outside the gene matches: 6. This CDR3 comprises 15 residues. The germline V gene encodes CDR1 MNHNS and CDR2 SASEGT. The CDR3 nucleotides are TGTGCCAGCAGCCCAACTAGCGGGAGGCGAGAGACCCAGTACTTC. Protein: CASSPTSGRRETQYF.

Comments on this clonotype: One base away lies a much larger clone, so this may be a sequencing read error. V is TRBV6-4 and J is TRBJ2-1, with a weak D call TRBD2 (7 bases). This CDR3 contains 15 residues. Germline V lookup: CDR1 MRHNA, CDR2 SNTAGT. Trimming stripped 6 bases from V and 8 bases from J, with 20 bases between. The CDR3 loop reads CASRDRGAGVDEQFF. In DNA form, the CDR3 reads TGTGCCAGCAGAGATCGGGGGGCGGGTGTTGATGAGCAGTTCTTC.

With respect to this clonotype: A much bigger clone sits one base away, suggesting this may be a read error. V usage is TRBV12-3 or TRBV12-4 and J usage is TRBJ2-1; possibly TRBD1 for D (8 bases). V was shortened by 6 bases and J by 7 bases, with 19 bases between the two germline ends. The CDR3 runs 15 residues. The CDR3 coding sequence is TGTGCCAGCAGAGACAACGACAGGGGAGGGAATGAGCAGTTCTTC. Translating it yields CASRDNDRGGNEQFF.

With regard to this clonotype: A much larger clone differs by one base, so this may be a read error. This chain links TRBV9 with TRBJ2-1; 12 nucleotides match TRBD2. CDR1 and CDR2 (germline): SGDLS, YYNGEE. This CDR3 has 18 amino acids. Germline trimming cut 3 bases from V and 7 bases from J; bases unmatched to any gene: 14. Here the CDR3 DNA reads TGTGCCAGCAGCGCTTCACCCGGGCTAGCGGGAGGGCGGAATGAGCAGTTCTTC. It is translated as CASSASPGLAGGRNEQFF. Full variable domain (rest looked up from reference TRBV9 and TRBJ2-1): DSGVTQTPKHLITATGQRVTLRCSPRSGDLSVYWYQQSLDQGLQFLIQYYNGEERAKGNILERFSAQQFPDLHSELNLSSLELGDSALYFCASSASPGLAGGRNEQFFGPGTRLTVL.

This clonotype was recorded at least ten times. The V and J genes are TRBV20-1 and TRBJ2-5; TRBD2 matches 8 bases. Germline assignment: CDR1 DFQATT and CDR2 SNEGSKA (reference sequence). The junction had 18 bases not matched to a gene; V was cut back by 4 bases and J by 5 bases. The CDR3 has 17 residues. The CDR3 DNA is TGCAGTGCTACTCCCCCGGGGGGGGTTAGCTCCCTGGAGACCCAGTACTTC. It is translated as CSATPPGGVSSLETQYF.

The J gene is TRBJ1-4, the V gene TRBV9; D perhaps matches TRBD1 (5 bases). Germline CDR1 reads SGDLS; CDR2 reads YYNGEE. This CDR3 comprises 16 residues. V lost 4 bases and J lost 3, with 16 bases in between. In DNA, the CDR3 is TGTGCCAGCAGCCCGAACCGGGGGGACGCTAATGAAAAACTGTTTTTT. Protein: CASSPNRGDANEKLFF.

With regard to this clonotype: It may be a read error: a sequence one base away is much more abundant. The J gene is TRBJ2-3, the V gene TRBV12-3 or TRBV12-4; no clear D. The CDR3 extends over 15 amino acids. Trimming shortened V by 3 bases and J by 3 bases, and 13 bases separated the two germline ends. In DNA, the CDR3 is TGTGCCAGCAGTTTCATTCGTAGGGTAACAGATACGCAGTATTTT. Translated: CASSFIRRVTDTQYF.

This clonotype was detected many times. The chain carries TRBV7-2 and TRBJ2-7, with D perhaps matching TRBD2 (6 bases). The CDR3 is 15 amino acids. Trimming removed 5 bases at V and 6 bases at J, with 20 bases between. Germline V gene data show CDR1 as SGHTA and CDR2 as FQGNSA. In nucleotides, the CDR3 is TGTGCCAGCAGCCTGACCCTGGGGGGATCCGGCGAGCAGTACTTC. Protein product: CASSLTLGGSGEQYF.

This clonotype has at least ten counts. This chain uses TRBV10-3 with TRBJ1-4; D not resolved. Germline-derived CDR1 and CDR2 are ENHRY and SYGVKD. This CDR3 is 17 amino acids long. V lost 0 bases and J 5 bases, leaving 16 bases between the germline ends. CDR3 sequence: CAISESKVVRSNEKLFF. CDR3 sequence (DNA): TGTGCCATCAGTGAGTCGAAGGTGGTAAGGTCCAATGAAAAACTGTTTTTT.

This clonotype was detected only a few times. It may be a read error: a sequence one base away is much more abundant. The chain is built from TRBV12-3 or TRBV12-4 and TRBJ2-2, with no clear D. The CDR3 spans 12 residues. CDR3 sequence reads: CASGLFAGELFF. CDR3 DNA: TGTGCCAGCGGTTTATTCGCCGGGGAGCTGTTTTTT.

This clonotype was picked up many times. The chain couples TRBV12-3 or TRBV12-4 to TRBJ1-6; tentatively, D is TRBD1 (6 bases). V shed 5 bases and J shed 4 bases, with 9 bases lying between them. CDR3 length: 14 residues. DNA for the CDR3: TGTGCCAGCAGTCTTGGACAGTATAATTCACCCCTCCACTTT. Its protein is CASSLGQYNSPLHF.

With regard to this clonotype: The CDR3 ends on some other residue instead of the conserved phenylalanine or tryptophan, so this is likely a read error. Because the CDR3's place on the DNA is in doubt, the DNA is left out and the CDR3 is given as listed by TCRdb. V usage is TRBV10-3 and J usage is TRBJ2-1; the table gives TRBD1 as D, unverified against the DNA. The CDR3 has 17 residues if both end residues are counted. Germline V gene sequence: CDR1 ENHRY, CDR2 SYGVKD. The CDR3 loop is CADGPPGVTKVTMSSSS.

This clonotype has ten or more counts. This sequence joins TRBV19 and TRBJ2-7, with D perhaps TRBD1 (5 bases). The CDR3 length is 14 residues. Trimming took 5 bases from V and 6 from J, leaving 17 bases between them. The germline gives CDR1 LNHDA, CDR2 SQIVND (reference sequence). CDR3 amino acids: CASSQAGSYGEQYF. As DNA, the CDR3 is TGTGCCAGTAGTCAGGCAGGGTCTTATGGCGAGCAGTACTTC.

This clonotype occurred many times. The chain couples TRBV19 to TRBJ2-1; 10 nucleotides line up with TRBD2. After removal of 3 bases from V and 5 bases from J, the junction contained 4 bases not matched to a gene. Germline-derived CDR1 and CDR2 are LNHDA and SQIVND (reference sequence). This CDR3 contains 15 residues. CDR3 sequence: CASSILAGGNNEQFF. CDR3 sequence (DNA): TGTGCCAGTAGTATCTTAGCGGGAGGAAACAATGAGCAGTTCTTC.

This clonotype was detected ten times or more. The gene calls are TRBV7-2 and TRBJ2-3, with 12 nucleotides matching TRBD2. Germline V lookup: CDR1 SGHTA, CDR2 FQGNSA. V lost 6 bases to trimming and J lost 7 bases; unmatched junction nucleotides: 5. CDR3 size: 14 residues. In DNA, the CDR3 is TGTGCCAGCAGTAGACTAGCGGGAGCGAATACGCAGTATTTT. Translation: CASSRLAGANTQYF.

The V call is TRBV11-1, the J call TRBJ2-7, with 9 bases identical to TRBD2. Germline CDR1 is SGHAT and CDR2 is FQDESV (reference sequence). V lost 3 bases and J lost 1; bases outside the gene matches: 7. The CDR3 loop spans 16 amino acids. CDR3 nucleotide sequence: TGTGCCAGCAGCTTCACTAGCGGGCCTCCATCCTACGAGCAGTACTTC. This encodes CASSFTSGPPSYEQYF.

As for this clonotype: The CDR3 carries no conserved terminal phenylalanine or tryptophan, so it likely arises from a read error. The limits of the CDR3 on the DNA are not certain, so only TCRdb's listed CDR3 is given. V is TRBV11-2 and J is TRBJ2-2; the table's D call, TRBD2, has no DNA check behind it. The CDR3 contains 17 residues when both ends are counted. Germline assignment: CDR1 SGHAT and CDR2 FQNNGV. The CDR3 spells CASSTTDGTNQHRGAVV.

A word on this clonotype: The junction departs from the called germline gene at one end, perhaps through a read error. CDR3 in DNA: TGTGCCAGCAGCTTAGACAGCGCCTATTCACCCCTCCACTTT. It translates to CASSLDSAYSPLHF. The genes are TRBV10-2 and TRBJ1-6, with a tentative D call TRBD1 (5 bases). The CDR3 totals 14 residues. CDR1 WSHSY and CDR2 SAAADI come from the germline V gene.

This clonotype was observed many times. This chain connects TRBV9 to TRBJ2-2, with 8 bases lining up with TRBD1. With V trimmed by 3 bases and J by 3 bases, 4 bases remained unmatched. CDR3 length equals 15 residues. Germline lookup yields CDR1 SGDLS and CDR2 YYNGEE. This chain's CDR3 is CASSEGQGYTGELFF. Here the CDR3 DNA reads TGTGCCAGCAGCGAAGGACAGGGCTACACCGGGGAGCTGTTTTTT. Looking up the rest from reference TRBV9 and TRBJ2-2 gives the full variable domain: DSGVTQTPKHLITATGQRVTLRCSPRSGDLSVYWYQQSLDQGLQFLIQYYNGEERAKGNILERFSAQQFPDLHSELNLSSLELGDSALYFCASSEGQGYTGELFFGEGSRLTVL.

For this clonotype: This may arise from a read error, as a much more abundant clone is one base away. The V and J genes are TRBV20-1 and TRBJ2-7; possibly TRBD1 for D (5 bases). Between the trimmed V and J ends, which lost 0 bases and 6 bases, there was a span of 15 bases. CDR1 is DFQATT, CDR2 SNEGSKA, per germline (reference sequence). The CDR3 contains 14 residues. DNA for the CDR3: TGCAGTGCTAGAGATCGTAAAGGGGCCTCCGAGCAGTACTTC. Translation gives CSARDRKGASEQYF.

This clonotype has a count of ten or more. The gene calls are TRBV5-8 and TRBJ2-2; D perhaps matches TRBD1 (5 bases). The CDR3 consists of 15 residues. V was clipped by 4 bases and J by 1 base, with 11 bases between them. Germline CDR1 SGHTS, CDR2 YDEGEE. The CDR3 is CASSLDTQNTGELFF. CDR3 bases: TGTGCCAGCAGCCTGGACACTCAGAACACCGGGGAGCTGTTTTTT.

The V gene is TRBV5-1, the J gene TRBJ2-1, with D maybe TRBD1 (5 bases). Trimming shortened V by 3 bases and J by 6 bases, and 19 bases separated the two germline ends. The CDR3 loop spans 16 amino acids. From germline, CDR1 is SGHRS and CDR2 YFSETQ. Here the CDR3 reads CASSWETKGLGNEQFF. Here the CDR3 DNA reads TGCGCCAGCAGCTGGGAAACCAAGGGGTTGGGCAATGAGCAGTTCTTC.

The V and J genes are TRBV11-3 and TRBJ2-5; D is perhaps TRBD1 or TRBD2 (5 bases each). The length of the CDR3 is 15 residues. V dropped 6 bases and J dropped 5 bases, with 19 bases sitting between them. CDR1 and CDR2 (germline): SGHNT, YENEEA. CDR3 region: CASSSRRGRDETQYF. The CDR3 region has the DNA TGTGCCAGCAGTTCTCGGCGCGGACGGGACGAGACCCAGTACTTC.

The sample holds many counts of this clonotype. This chain connects TRBV6-5 to TRBJ2-7; tentatively, D is TRBD1 (5 bases). Germline V gene data show CDR1 as MNHEY and CDR2 as SVGAGI. The CDR3 has 14 amino acids. V was shortened by 2 bases and J by 3 bases, with 11 bases between the two germline ends. DNA for the CDR3: TGTGCCAGCAGTTACGGGCCTGGACACTACGAGCAGTACTTC. Encoded protein: CASSYGPGHYEQYF.

In this sample, this clonotype turned up many times. J is TRBJ2-1 and V is TRBV19; D might be TRBD1 (6 bases). Germline lookup yields CDR1 LNHDA and CDR2 SQIVND (reference sequence). The V end was cut by 5 bases, the J end by 8 bases, with 19 bases between. The CDR3 extends over 15 amino acids. The CDR3 DNA is TGTGCCAGTAGTCCCATCCAGGGGTCCATCGATGAGCAGTTCTTC. Its protein product is CASSPIQGSIDEQFF.